A single sample gave rise to the 17 T cell receptor beta chains below, sequenced in a study of T-cell memory formation after mild COVID-19. Via MiXCR, TCRdb re-called the 5' RACE reads, giving one row per CDR3 protein. The sample contains 470,000 or so distinct CDR3 sequences, roughly 20% of which appear only once. The sequenced sample was PBMCs or a T cell subset sorted from them (not recorded which). The receptors shown here come from an adult woman who had mild COVID-19 (a few samples of this study predate the infection). Cell type and time point are not known.

This clonotype was observed many times. The chain employs TRBV6-5 and TRBJ2-2; D is unclear. The germline CDR1 and CDR2 sequences are MNHEY and SVGAGI. Between the trimmed V and J ends, which lost 4 bases and 5 bases, there was a span of 11 bases. The CDR3 has 14 residues. CDR3 loop: CASSSPGRTGELFF. The DNA for the CDR3 is TGTGCCAGCAGTTCCCCTGGTCGGACCGGGGAGCTGTTTTTT.

The CDR3: CASSEEFHEQYF. The CDR3 DNA reads as TGTGCCAGCAGCGAGGAGTTTCACGAGCAGTACTTC. The rearrangement uses TRBV7-9 and TRBJ2-7, with D hard to call. Germline V lookup: CDR1 SEHNR, CDR2 FQNEAQ (reference sequence). The CDR3 length is 12 residues. Trimming left V 5 bases short and J 5 bases short, with 10 bases between.

V usage is TRBV12-3 or TRBV12-4 and J usage is TRBJ1-4, with D possibly TRBD1 on 6 matching bases. CDR3 length: 14 residues. Trimming pared 7 bases from V and 7 bases from J, leaving 16 bases between. Here the CDR3 reads CASTTGQLTEKLFF. DNA of the CDR3: TGTGCCAGCACCACCGGACAGCTGACTGAAAAACTGTTTTTT.

There are a few counts of this clonotype. V gene TRBV5-1 combines with J gene TRBJ2-1; a weak D match, TRBD1 (5 bases). The germline V and J ends were trimmed by 4 bases and 0 bases, with 14 bases remaining between them. The CDR3 is 16 amino acids. Germline values: CDR1 SGHRS, CDR2 YFSETQ. The CDR3 nucleotides are TGCGCCAGCAGCGACCTTCAGGGTATCTCCTACAATGAGCAGTTCTTC. As protein: CASSDLQGISYNEQFF.

The chain couples TRBV7-3 to TRBJ2-1; D possibly corresponds to TRBD1 (6 bases). Germline lookup yields CDR1 SGHTA and CDR2 FQGTGA. Trimming removed 0 bases at V and 8 bases at J, with 8 bases between. This CDR3 has 13 residues. CDR3: CASSLTPGDEQFF. The CDR3 nucleotides are TGTGCCAGCAGCTTAACTCCAGGGGATGAGCAGTTCTTC. Supplemented by reference TRBV7-3 and TRBJ2-1, the full variable domain reads GAGVSQTPSNKVTEKGKYVELRCDPISGHTALYWYRQSLGQGPEFLIYFQGTGAADDSGLPNDRFFAVRPEGSVSTLKIQRTERGDSAVYLCASSLTPGDEQFFGPGTRLTVL.

The chain couples TRBV11-2 to TRBJ2-3; the D is unclear. The CDR3 extends over 13 amino acids. V lost 4 bases and J lost 4, with 9 bases in between. Germline loops: CDR1 SGHAT, CDR2 FQNNGV. The DNA for the CDR3 is TGTGCCAGCAGCTCCTCCCGGTCAGATACGCAGTATTTT. This encodes CASSSSRSDTQYF. Based on the CDR3 plus reference TRBV11-2 and TRBJ2-3, the full variable domain is EAGVAQSPRYKIIEKRQSVAFWCNPISGHATLYWYQQILGQGPKLLIQFQNNGVVDDSQLPKDRFSAERLKGVDSTLKIQPAKLEDSAVYLCASSSSRSDTQYFGPGTRLTVL.

This clonotype was seen more than once but under ten times. The chain joins TRBV30 to TRBJ1-5; possibly TRBD1 for D (5 bases). The CDR3 spans 15 residues. V shed 3 bases and J shed 3 bases, with 15 bases lying between them. Germline V lookup: CDR1 GTSNPN, CDR2 SVGIG (reference sequence). DNA for the CDR3: TGTGCCTGGAGCCGGCAGGCAGGGAACAATCAGCCCCAGCATTTT. Its protein is CAWSRQAGNNQPQHF.

The table lists this clonotype with a few counts. The rearrangement uses TRBV4-2 and TRBJ2-7; D call uncertain. In germline, CDR1 is LGHNA, CDR2 YNFKEQ. CDR3 size: 15 residues. V lost 0 bases and J 1 base, leaving 10 bases between the germline ends. CDR3 sequence: CASSQDPSVSYEQYF. The CDR3 DNA follows: TGTGCCAGCAGCCAAGATCCCAGTGTGTCCTACGAGCAGTACTTC.

This clonotype was picked up a small number of times. The chain joins TRBV27 to TRBJ1-1, with D hard to call. Trimming shortened V by 5 bases and J by 4 bases, and 14 bases separated the two germline ends. CDR3 length: 14 residues. Germline lookup yields CDR1 MNHEY and CDR2 SMNVEV (reference sequence). The CDR3, as DNA: TGTGCCAGCAGTCCTACAAGGTTAGGCACTGAAGCTTTCTTT. Residues: CASSPTRLGTEAFF.

The chain combines TRBV29-1 with TRBJ2-6; no clear D. Trimming shortened V by 4 bases and J by 2 bases, and 6 bases separated the two germline ends. Germline V gene data show CDR1 as SQVTM and CDR2 as ANQGSEA. The CDR3 is made up of 13 amino acids. The CDR3 is CSVAGAGANVLTF. The CDR3 DNA is TGCAGCGTTGCTGGGGCTGGGGCCAACGTCCTGACTTTC.

This clonotype was counted between two and nine times. J is TRBJ1-1 and V is TRBV5-1; 7 bases map to TRBD1. After removal of 2 bases from V and 10 bases from J, the junction contained 8 bases not matched to a gene. Germline CDR1 reads SGHRS; CDR2 reads YFSETQ. CDR3 length: 13 residues. The CDR3 DNA sequence: TGCGCCAGCAGCTTTCCGGGATCAGGGGGAGCTTTCTTT. It yields the protein CASSFPGSGGAFF.

This rearrangement joins TRBV7-9 to TRBJ2-5; 13 bases line up with TRBD2. Germline V gives CDR1 SEHNR, CDR2 FQNEAQ (reference sequence). Trimming removed 5 bases from V and 5 bases from J; junction bases left unmatched: 8. The CDR3 sequence is 16 residues long. Here the CDR3 DNA reads TGTGCCAGCAGCGTACTAGCGGGAGGGCCACAGGAGACCCAGTACTTC. The encoded protein is CASSVLAGGPQETQYF.

This clonotype was detected many times. The chain joins TRBV4-3 to TRBJ1-5; no clear D gene. CDR1 LGHNA and CDR2 YSLEER come from the germline V gene. The CDR3 contains 13 residues. V was shortened by 0 bases and J by 7 bases, with 7 bases between the two germline ends. The CDR3 reads CASSQDRGQPQHF. The CDR3 DNA sequence: TGCGCCAGCAGCCAAGATCGAGGGCAGCCCCAGCATTTT.

In this sample, this clonotype turned up a few times. The V and J genes are TRBV6-2 or TRBV6-3 and TRBJ2-3; D not resolved. The CDR3 spans 12 residues. V was clipped by 7 bases and J by 5 bases, with 10 bases between them. Germline CDR1 is MNHEY and CDR2 is SVGEGT. CDR3 protein: CASTRTGDTQYF. DNA for the CDR3: TGTGCCAGCACGAGGACGGGAGATACGCAGTATTTT.

The V gene is TRBV7-8, the J gene TRBJ2-7; possible D gene TRBD2, 6 bases. Germline values: CDR1 SGHVS, CDR2 FQNEAQ. V gave up 8 bases and J gave up 4 bases, with 15 bases separating them. The CDR3 extends over 13 amino acids. This CDR3 reads CASGPSREYEQYF. The CDR3 DNA reads as TGTGCCAGCGGCCCCTCGCGGGAATACGAGCAGTACTTC.

This clonotype showed up just a few times. CDR3 sequence (DNA): TGCAGTGCCCACAAGGGGGCCGGTGGGGCCAACGTCCTGACTTTC. This encodes CSAHKGAGGANVLTF. The V gene is TRBV20-1, the J gene TRBJ2-6; 7 bases match TRBD1. This CDR3 spans 15 amino acids. The V segment lost 6 bases and the J segment 3 bases; nucleotides outside the gene matches: 8. Germline V gene data show CDR1 as DFQATT and CDR2 as SNEGSKA (reference sequence).

This clonotype was found a few times. The V gene is TRBV7-3, the J gene TRBJ2-2; no firm D call. The ends were cut back, 6 bases at V and 0 bases at J, with 5 bases in the middle. In germline, CDR1 is SGHTA, CDR2 FQGTGA. The CDR3 spans 13 residues. The CDR3 reads CASSKTNTGELFF. CDR3 nucleotide sequence: TGTGCCAGCAGTAAAACGAACACCGGGGAGCTGTTTTTT.